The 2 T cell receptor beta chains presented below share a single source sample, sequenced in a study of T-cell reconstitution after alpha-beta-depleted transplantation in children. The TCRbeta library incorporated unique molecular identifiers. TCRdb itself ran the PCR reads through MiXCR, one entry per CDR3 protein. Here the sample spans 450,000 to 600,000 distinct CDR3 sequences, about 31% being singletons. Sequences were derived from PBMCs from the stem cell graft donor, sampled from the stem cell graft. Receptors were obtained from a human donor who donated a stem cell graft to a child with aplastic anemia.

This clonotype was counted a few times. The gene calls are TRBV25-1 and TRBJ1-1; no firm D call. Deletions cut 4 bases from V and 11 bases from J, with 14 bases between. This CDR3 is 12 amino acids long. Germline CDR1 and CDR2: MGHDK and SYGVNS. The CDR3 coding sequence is TGTGCCAGCAGTGGTTTAAGTCGTAGGGCTTTCTTT. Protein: CASSGLSRRAFF.

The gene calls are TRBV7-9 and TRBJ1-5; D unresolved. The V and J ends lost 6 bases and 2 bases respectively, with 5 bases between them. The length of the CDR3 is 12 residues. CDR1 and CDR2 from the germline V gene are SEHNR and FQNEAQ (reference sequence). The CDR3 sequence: CASRLGNQPQHF. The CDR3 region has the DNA TGTGCCAGCAGGCTTGGCAATCAGCCCCAGCATTTT.